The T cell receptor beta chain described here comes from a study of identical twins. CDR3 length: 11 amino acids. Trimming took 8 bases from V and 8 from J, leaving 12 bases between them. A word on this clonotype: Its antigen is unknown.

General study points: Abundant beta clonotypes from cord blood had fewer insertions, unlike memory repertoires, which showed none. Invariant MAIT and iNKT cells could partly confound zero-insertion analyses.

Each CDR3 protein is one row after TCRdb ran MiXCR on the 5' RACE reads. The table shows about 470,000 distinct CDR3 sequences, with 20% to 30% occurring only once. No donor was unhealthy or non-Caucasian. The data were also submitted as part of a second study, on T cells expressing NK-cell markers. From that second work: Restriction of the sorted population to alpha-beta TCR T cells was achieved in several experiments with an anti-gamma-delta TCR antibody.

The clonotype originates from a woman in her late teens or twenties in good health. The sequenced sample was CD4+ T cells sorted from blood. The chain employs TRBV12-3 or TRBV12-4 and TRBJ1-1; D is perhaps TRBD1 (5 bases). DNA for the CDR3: TGTGCCAGCTCGGGGCCCACCGAAGCTTTCTTT. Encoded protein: CASSGPTEAFF.